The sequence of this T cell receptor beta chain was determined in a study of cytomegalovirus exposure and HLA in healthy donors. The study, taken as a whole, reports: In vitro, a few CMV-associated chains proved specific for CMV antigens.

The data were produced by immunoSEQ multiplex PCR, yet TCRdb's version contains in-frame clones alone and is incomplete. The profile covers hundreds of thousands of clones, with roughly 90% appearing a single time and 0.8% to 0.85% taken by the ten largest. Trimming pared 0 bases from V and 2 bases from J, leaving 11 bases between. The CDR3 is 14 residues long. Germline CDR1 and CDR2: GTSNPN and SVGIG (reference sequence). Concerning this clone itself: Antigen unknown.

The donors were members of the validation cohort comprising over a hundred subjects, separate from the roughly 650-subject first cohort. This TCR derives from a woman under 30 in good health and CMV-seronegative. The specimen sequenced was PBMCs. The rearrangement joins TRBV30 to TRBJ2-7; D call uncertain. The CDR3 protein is CAWSVPPGTYEQYF. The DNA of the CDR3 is TGTGCCTGGAGTGTACCACCGGGTACCTACGAGCAGTACTTC.